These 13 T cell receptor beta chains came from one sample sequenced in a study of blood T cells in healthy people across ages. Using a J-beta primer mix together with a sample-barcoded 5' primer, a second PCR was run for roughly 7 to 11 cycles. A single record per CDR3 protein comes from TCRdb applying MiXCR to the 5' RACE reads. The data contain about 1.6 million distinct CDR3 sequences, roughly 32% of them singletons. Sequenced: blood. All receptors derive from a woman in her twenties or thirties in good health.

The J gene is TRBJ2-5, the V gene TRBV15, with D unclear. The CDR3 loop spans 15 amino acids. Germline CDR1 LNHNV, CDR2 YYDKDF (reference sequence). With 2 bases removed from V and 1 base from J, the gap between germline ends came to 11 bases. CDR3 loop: CATSRSKSLQETQYF. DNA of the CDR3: TGTGCCACCAGCAGAAGCAAGAGTCTCCAAGAGACCCAGTACTTC.

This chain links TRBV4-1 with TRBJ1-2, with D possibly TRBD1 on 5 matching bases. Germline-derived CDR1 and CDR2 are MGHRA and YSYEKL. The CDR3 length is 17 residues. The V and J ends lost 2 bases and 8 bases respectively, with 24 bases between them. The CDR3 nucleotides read TGCGCCAGCAGCCAAAGATCGGAAGGGGTGAATCCCGGCGGCTACACCTTC. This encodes CASSQRSEGVNPGGYTF.

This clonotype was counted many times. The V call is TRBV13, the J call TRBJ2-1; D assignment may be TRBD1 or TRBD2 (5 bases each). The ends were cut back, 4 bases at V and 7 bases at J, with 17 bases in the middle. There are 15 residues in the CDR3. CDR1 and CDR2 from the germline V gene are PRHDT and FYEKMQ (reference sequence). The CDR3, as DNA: TGTGCCAGCAGCTCTTACTCGGGGCTCAGTAATGAGCAGTTCTTC. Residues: CASSSYSGLSNEQFF.

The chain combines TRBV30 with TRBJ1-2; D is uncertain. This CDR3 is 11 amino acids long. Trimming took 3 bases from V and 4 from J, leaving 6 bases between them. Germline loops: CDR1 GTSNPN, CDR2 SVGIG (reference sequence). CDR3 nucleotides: TGTGCCTGGAGCCAGTCCTATGGCTACACCTTC. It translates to CAWSQSYGYTF.

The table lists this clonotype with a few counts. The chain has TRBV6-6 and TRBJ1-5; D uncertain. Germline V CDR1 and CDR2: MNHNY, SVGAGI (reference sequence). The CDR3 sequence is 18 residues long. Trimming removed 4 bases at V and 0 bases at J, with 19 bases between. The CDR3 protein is CASSLSRPQLYSNQPQHF. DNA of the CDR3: TGTGCCAGCAGTTTGTCCAGGCCTCAACTTTATAGCAATCAGCCCCAGCATTTT.

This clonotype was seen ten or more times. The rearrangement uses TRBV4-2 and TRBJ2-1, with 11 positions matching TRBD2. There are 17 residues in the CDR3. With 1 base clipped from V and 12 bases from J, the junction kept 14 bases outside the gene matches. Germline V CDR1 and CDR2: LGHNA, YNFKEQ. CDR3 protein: CASSQVDGLAGGGRQFF. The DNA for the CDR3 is TGTGCCAGCAGCCAAGTGGACGGGCTAGCGGGAGGAGGGCGGCAGTTCTTC.

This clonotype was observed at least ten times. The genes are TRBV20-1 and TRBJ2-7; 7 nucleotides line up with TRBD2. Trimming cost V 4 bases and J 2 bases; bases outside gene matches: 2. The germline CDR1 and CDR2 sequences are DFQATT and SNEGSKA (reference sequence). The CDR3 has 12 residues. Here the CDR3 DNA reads TGCAGTGCTACCAGCGGGGCCTACGAGCAGTACTTC. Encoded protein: CSATSGAYEQYF.

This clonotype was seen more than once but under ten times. CDR3 in DNA: TGTGCCAGCAGCCAAGATCTCAGCGCCTTATACAATGAGCAGTTCTTC. It is translated as CASSQDLSALYNEQFF. The chain uses TRBV3-1 and TRBJ2-1; D is undetermined. CDR1 is LGHDT, CDR2 YNNKEL, per germline (reference sequence). The CDR3 contains 16 residues. Trimming stripped 0 bases from V and 4 bases from J, with 13 bases between.

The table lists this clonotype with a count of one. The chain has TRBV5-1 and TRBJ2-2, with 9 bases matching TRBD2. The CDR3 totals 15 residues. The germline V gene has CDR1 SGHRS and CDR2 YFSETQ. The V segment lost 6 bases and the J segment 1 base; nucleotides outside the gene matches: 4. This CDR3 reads CASTSSGVNTGELFF. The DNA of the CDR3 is TGCGCCAGCACCTCTAGCGGGGTGAACACCGGGGAGCTGTTTTTT.

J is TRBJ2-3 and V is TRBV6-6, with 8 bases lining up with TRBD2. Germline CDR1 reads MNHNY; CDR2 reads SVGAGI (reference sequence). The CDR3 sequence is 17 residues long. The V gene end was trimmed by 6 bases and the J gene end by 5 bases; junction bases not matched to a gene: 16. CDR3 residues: CASRPRGSGTWGDTQYF. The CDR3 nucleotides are TGTGCCAGCAGACCCAGGGGTAGCGGGACCTGGGGAGATACGCAGTATTTT.

The CDR3 loop reads CASAPQARGEQYF. Written as DNA, the CDR3 is TGTGCCTCGGCCCCACAAGCTAGGGGTGAGCAGTACTTC. The chain couples TRBV7-7 to TRBJ2-7, with D tentatively TRBD1 (5 bases). Germline assignment: CDR1 SSHAT and CDR2 FNYEAQ (reference sequence). The CDR3 runs 13 residues. The V and J ends lost 11 bases and 7 bases respectively, with 21 bases between them.

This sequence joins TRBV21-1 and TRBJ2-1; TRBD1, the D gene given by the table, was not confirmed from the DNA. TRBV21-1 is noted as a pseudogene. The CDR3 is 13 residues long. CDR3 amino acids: CSGEDRGYNKQFF. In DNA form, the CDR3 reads TGTTCCGGGGAGGACAGGGGGTACAATAAGCAGTTCTTC.

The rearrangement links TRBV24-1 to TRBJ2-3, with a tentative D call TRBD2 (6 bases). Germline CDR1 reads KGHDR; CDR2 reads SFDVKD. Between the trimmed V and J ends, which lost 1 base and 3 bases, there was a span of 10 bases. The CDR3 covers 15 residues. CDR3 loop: CATSDFLGLTDTQYF. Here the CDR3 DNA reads TGTGCCACCAGTGATTTTTTAGGACTAACAGATACGCAGTATTTT.